This T cell receptor (beta chain) was recovered during a study of T cells after yellow fever vaccination. With 2 bases removed from V and 2 bases from J, the gap between germline ends came to 12 bases. This CDR3 contains 14 residues. CDR1 is SQVTM, CDR2 ANQGSEA, per germline. This clonotype was seen a few times. The antigen remains unidentified. Findings of the study overall: Subsequent to the booster, the majority of primary-vaccination clones reappeared (under 98% CD4, 85% to 90% CD8).

TCRdb re-analysed the 5' RACE reads in MiXCR, keeping a single row per CDR3 protein. In the table there are roughly 190,000 distinct CDR3 sequences, roughly 9.6% of which are singletons. Sequencing was performed on CD8+ T cells sorted from PBMCs, taken 15 days after the yellow fever booster vaccination. This chain connects TRBV29-1 to TRBJ2-5, with D perhaps matching TRBD1 (6 bases). The source is a man between 18 and 29 years old who received the YFV17D yellow fever vaccine. The CDR3 DNA is TGCAGCGTTGAAACAGGGCTCCAACAAGAGACCCAGTACTTC. Translating gives CSVETGLQQETQYF.